This TCR beta chain was identified in a study of blood T cell repertoires in COVID-19. The authors' processing: Scientists estimated how many nucleated cells there were by amplifying reference gene primers. This table comes from immunoSEQ multiplex PCR, and its TCRdb copy is limited to in-frame clones, with some not included. The V and J calls and clone size were taken over from that table, and D and trimming were inferred from the DNA. This table has 430,000 or so clones, nearly 90% appearing once. This clone has only one observation. CDR3 length: 14 residues. Germline values: CDR1 SNHLY, CDR2 FYNNEI. Trimming took 4 bases from V and 4 from J; bases not matched to a gene: 4. Everyone who took part was 18 to 89 years old, and they came from 24 US areas. A COVID-19 case was met by exposed participants within 2 weeks before study entry.

The clonotype was recovered from a woman aged 18-29 years who had been exposed to COVID-19. V usage is TRBV2 and J usage is TRBJ1-5; TRBD1 matches 7 bases. The sequenced sample was PBMCs or T cells enriched from blood (not recorded which). The CDR3 nucleotides are TGTGCCAGCAGTGTAAGACAGGGTAATCAGCCCCAGCATTTT. Amino acids: CASSVRQGNQPQHF.